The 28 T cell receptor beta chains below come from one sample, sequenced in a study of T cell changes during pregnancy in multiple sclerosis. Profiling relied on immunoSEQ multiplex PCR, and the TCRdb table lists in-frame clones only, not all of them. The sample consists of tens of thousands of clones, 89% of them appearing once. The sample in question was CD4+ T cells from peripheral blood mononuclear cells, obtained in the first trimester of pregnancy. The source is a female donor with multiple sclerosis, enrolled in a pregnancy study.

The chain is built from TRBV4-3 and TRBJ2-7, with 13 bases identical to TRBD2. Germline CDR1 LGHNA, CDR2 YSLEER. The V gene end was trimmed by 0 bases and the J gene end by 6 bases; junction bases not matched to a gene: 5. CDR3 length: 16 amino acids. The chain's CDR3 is CASSQDEGLAGSEQYF. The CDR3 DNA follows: TGCGCCAGCAGCCAAGATGAGGGACTAGCGGGATCCGAGCAGTACTTC.

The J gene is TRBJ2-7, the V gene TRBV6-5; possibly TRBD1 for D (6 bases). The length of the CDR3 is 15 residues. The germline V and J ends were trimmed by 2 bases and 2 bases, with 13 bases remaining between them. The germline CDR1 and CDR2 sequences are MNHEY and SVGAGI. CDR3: CASSYGHRAAYEQYF. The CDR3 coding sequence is TGTGCCAGCAGTTACGGCCACAGGGCGGCCTACGAGCAGTACTTC.

DNA for the CDR3: TGTGCCAGCAATTTGGACAGTTCCTCCTACAATGAGCAGTTCTTC. Encoded protein: CASNLDSSSYNEQFF. The V and J genes are TRBV6-1 and TRBJ2-1; D perhaps matches TRBD1 (6 bases). Trimming removed 7 bases from V and 0 bases from J, with 13 bases in between. In germline, CDR1 is MNHNS, CDR2 SASEGT. CDR3 length: 15 residues.

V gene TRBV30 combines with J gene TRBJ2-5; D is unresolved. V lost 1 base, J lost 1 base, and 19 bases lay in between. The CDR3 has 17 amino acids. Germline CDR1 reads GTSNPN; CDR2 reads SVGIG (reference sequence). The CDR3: CAWSGSWATFVQETQYF. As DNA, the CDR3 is TGTGCCTGGAGTGGGTCTTGGGCTACTTTCGTCCAAGAGACCCAGTACTTC.

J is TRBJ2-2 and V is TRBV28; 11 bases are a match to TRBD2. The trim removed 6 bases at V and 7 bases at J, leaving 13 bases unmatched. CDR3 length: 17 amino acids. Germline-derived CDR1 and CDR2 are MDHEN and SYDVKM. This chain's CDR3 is CASSPLLAGEGGGELFF. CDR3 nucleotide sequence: TGTGCCAGCAGCCCACTACTAGCGGGAGAAGGTGGCGGGGAGCTGTTTTTT.

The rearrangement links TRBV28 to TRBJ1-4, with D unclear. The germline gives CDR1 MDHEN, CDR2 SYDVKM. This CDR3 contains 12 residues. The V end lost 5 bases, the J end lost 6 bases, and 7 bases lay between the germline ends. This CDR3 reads CASSTVYEKLFF. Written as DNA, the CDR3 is TGTGCCAGCAGTACAGTCTATGAAAAACTGTTTTTT. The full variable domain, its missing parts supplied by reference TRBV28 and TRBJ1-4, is DVKVTQSSRYLVKRTGEKVFLECVQDMDHENMFWYRQDPGLGLRLIYFSYDVKMKEKGDIPEGYSVSREKKERFSLILESASTNQTSMYLCASSTVYEKLFFGSGTQLSVL.

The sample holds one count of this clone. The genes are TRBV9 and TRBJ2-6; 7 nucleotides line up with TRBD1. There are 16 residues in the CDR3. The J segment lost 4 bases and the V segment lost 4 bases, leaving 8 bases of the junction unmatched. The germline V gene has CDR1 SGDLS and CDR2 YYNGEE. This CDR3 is CASSRLRGIGANVLTF. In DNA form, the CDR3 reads TGTGCCAGCAGCCGTCTCAGGGGGATCGGGGCCAACGTCCTGACTTTC.

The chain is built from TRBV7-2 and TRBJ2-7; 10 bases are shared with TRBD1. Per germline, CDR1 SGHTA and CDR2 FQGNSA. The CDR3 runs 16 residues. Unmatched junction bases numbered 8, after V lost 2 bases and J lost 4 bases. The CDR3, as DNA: TGTGCCAGCAGCTTACGCTTCGGGACAGGGGTTTACGAGCAGTACTTC. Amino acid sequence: CASSLRFGTGVYEQYF.

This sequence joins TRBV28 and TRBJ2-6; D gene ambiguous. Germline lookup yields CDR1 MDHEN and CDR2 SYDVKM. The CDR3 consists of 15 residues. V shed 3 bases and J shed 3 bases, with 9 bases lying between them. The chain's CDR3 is CASSLPLSGANVLTF. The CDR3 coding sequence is TGTGCCAGCAGTTTGCCCCTTAGTGGGGCCAACGTCCTGACTTTC.

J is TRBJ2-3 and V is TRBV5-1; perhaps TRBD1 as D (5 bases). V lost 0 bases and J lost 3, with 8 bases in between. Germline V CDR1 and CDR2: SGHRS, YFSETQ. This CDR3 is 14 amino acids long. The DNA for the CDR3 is TGCGCCAGCAGCTTGGGACAGAATACAGATACGCAGTATTTT. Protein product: CASSLGQNTDTQYF.

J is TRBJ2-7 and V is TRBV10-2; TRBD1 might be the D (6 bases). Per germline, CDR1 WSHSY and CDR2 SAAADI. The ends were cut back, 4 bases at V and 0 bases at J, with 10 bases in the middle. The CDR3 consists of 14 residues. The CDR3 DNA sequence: TGCGCCAGCAGTGGACAGGTTTTCTCCTACGAGCAGTACTTC. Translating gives CASSGQVFSYEQYF.

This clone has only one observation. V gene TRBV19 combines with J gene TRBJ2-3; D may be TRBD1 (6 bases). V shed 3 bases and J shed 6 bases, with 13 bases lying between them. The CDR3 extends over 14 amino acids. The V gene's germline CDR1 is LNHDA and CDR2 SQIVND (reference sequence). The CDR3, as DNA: TGTGCCAGTAGTATGGGGGCCCCGTTCGATACGCAGTATTTT. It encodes CASSMGAPFDTQYF.

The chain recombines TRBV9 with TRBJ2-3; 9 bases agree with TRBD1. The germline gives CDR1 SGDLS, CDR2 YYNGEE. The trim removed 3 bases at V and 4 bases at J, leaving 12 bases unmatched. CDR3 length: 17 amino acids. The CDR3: CASSARQRTGVADTQYF. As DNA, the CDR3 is TGTGCCAGCAGCGCGCGACAAAGGACAGGGGTCGCAGATACGCAGTATTTT. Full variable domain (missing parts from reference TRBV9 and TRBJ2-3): DSGVTQTPKHLITATGQRVTLRCSPRSGDLSVYWYQQSLDQGLQFLIQYYNGEERAKGNILERFSAQQFPDLHSELNLSSLELGDSALYFCASSARQRTGVADTQYFGPGTRLTVL.

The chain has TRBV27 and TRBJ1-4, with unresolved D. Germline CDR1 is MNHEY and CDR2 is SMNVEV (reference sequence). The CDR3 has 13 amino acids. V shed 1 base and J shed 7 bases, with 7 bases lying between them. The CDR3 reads CASSLLRGEKLFF. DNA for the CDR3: TGTGCCAGCAGTTTATTACGGGGTGAAAAACTGTTTTTT. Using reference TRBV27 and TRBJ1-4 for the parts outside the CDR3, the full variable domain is EAQVTQNPRYLITVTGKKLTVTCSQNMNHEYMSWYRQDPGLGLRQIYYSMNVEVTDKGDVPEGYKVSRKEKRNFPLILESPSPNQTSLYFCASSLLRGEKLFFGSGTQLSVL.

CDR3 sequence: CASSMTGPLNYGYTF. DNA for the CDR3: TGCGCCAGCAGCATGACAGGACCCCTTAACTATGGCTACACCTTC. The chain links TRBV4-1 to TRBJ1-2; D is perhaps TRBD1 (6 bases). The CDR3 totals 15 residues. CDR1 MGHRA and CDR2 YSYEKL come from the germline V gene. The V end was cut by 5 bases, the J end by 1 base, with 14 bases between.

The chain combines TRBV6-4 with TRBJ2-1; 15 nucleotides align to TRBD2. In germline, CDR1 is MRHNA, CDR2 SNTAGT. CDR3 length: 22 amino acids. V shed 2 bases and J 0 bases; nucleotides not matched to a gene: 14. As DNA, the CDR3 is TGTGCCAGCAGTGACCTACTAGGGGGACTAGCGGGAGGCCGGAGCTCCTACAATGAGCAGTTCTTC. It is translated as CASSDLLGGLAGGRSSYNEQFF.

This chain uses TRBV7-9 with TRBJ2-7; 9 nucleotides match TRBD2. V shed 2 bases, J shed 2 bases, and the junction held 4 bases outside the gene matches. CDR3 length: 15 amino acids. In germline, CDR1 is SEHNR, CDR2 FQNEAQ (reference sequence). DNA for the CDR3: TGTGCCAGCAGCTTAAGGACTAGCGATACCTACGAGCAGTACTTC. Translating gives CASSLRTSDTYEQYF.

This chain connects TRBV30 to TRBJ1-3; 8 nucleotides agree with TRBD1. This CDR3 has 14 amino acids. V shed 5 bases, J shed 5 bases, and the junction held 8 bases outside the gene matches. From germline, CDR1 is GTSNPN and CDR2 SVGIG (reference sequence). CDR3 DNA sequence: TGTGCCTGGGAAAAGACAGGGGCAAGAAACACCATATATTTT. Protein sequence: CAWEKTGARNTIYF.

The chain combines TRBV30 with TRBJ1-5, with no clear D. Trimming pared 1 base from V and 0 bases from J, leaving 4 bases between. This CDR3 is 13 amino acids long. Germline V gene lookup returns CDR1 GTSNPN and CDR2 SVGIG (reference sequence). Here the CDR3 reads CAWSELSNQPQHF. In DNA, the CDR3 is TGTGCCTGGAGTGAACTTAGCAATCAGCCCCAGCATTTT.

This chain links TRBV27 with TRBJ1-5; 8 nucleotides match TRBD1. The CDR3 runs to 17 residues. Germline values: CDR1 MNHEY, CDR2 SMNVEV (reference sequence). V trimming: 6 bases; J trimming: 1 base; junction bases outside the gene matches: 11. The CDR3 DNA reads TGTGCCAGCAGCCAAAGATCGACAGGGGCCAGCAATCAGCCCCAGCATTTT. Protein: CASSQRSTGASNQPQHF.

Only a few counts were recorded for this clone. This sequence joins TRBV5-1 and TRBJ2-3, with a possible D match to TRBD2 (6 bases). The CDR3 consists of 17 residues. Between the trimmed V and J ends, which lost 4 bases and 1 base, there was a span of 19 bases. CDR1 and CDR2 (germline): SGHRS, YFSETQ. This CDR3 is CASSASGLLSGTDTQYF. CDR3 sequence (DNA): TGCGCCAGCAGCGCCTCGGGACTTTTATCCGGCACAGATACGCAGTATTTT.

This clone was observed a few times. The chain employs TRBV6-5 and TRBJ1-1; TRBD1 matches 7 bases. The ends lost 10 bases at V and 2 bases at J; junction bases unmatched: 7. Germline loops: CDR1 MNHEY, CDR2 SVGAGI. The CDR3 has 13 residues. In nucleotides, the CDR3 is TGTGCCACCAAACAGGGGTTTAACACTGAAGCTTTCTTT. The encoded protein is CATKQGFNTEAFF.

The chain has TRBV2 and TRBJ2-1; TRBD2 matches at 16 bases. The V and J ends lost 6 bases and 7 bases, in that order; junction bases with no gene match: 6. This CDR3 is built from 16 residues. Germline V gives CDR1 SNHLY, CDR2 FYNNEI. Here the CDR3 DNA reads TGTGCCAGCAGGGGGACTAGCGGGGGGGTGCGGAATGAGCAGTTCTTC. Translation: CASRGTSGGVRNEQFF.

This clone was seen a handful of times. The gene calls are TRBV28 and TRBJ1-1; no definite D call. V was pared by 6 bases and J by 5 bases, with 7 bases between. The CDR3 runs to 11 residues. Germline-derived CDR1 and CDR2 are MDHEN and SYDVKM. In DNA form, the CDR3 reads TGTGCCAGCAGCCCTCTAACTGAAGCTTTCTTT. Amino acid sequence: CASSPLTEAFF.

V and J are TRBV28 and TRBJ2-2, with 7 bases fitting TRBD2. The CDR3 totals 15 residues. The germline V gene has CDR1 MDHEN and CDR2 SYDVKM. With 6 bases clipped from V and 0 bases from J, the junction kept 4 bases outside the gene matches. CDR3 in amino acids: CASRQSGANTGELFF. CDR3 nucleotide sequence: TGTGCCAGCAGACAGAGCGGGGCGAACACCGGGGAGCTGTTTTTT.

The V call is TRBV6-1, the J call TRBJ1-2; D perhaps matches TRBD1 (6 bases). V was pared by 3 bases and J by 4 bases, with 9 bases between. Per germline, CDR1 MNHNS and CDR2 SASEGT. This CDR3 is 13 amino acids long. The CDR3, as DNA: TGTGCCAGCAGTGAGCTAGGGGGCTATGGCTACACCTTC. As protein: CASSELGGYGYTF.

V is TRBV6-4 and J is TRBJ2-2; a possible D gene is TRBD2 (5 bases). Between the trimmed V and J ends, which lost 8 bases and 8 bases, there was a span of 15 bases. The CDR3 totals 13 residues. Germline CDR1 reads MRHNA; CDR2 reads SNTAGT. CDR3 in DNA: TGTGCCAGCTCCCTAGAGGGAGAGGGGGAGCTGTTTTTT. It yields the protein CASSLEGEGELFF.

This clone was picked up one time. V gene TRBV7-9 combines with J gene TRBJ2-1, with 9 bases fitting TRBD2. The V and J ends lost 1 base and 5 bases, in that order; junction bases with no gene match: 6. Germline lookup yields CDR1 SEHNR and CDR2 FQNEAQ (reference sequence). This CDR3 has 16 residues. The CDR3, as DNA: TGTGCCAGCAGCTTAGTATCCAGCGGGAGGAACAATGAGCAGTTCTTC. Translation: CASSLVSSGRNNEQFF.